This T cell receptor beta chain was recorded in a study of shared clonotypes between healthy human individuals. Study-level points and caveats: Naive subsets tended to show greater estimated richness than memory subsets. In a few donors, around 5% of naive CD4 clonotypes appeared in common. Exclusively blood specimens were collected; tissue repertoires likely differ.

Remarks on this clone: Its specificity is not known.

Only CD45RO-negative cells positively selected for CCR7 counted as naive CD8 cells, so terminally differentiated effector memory CD45RA+ cells were excluded. Germline loops: CDR1 LGHNT, CDR2 FRNRAP. This CDR3 spans 18 amino acids. V gave up 0 bases and J gave up 1 base, with 16 bases separating them. The test was conducted at deep level. Clones were read by immunoSEQ multiplex PCR, and TCRdb kept only the in-frame ones, dropping some. The repertoire holds about 580,000 clones, 95% to 98% seen once, with 0.3% to 0.35% in the top ten. The specimen was naive CD8+ T cells sorted from blood. The V and J genes are TRBV12-5 and TRBJ2-1; D is perhaps TRBD1 (5 bases). The TCR was taken from a man in his thirties or forties in good health. CDR3 region: CASGLVDLLGESYNEQFF. The DNA for the CDR3 is TGTGCTAGTGGTTTGGTTGATCTTCTAGGGGAATCCTACAATGAGCAGTTCTTC.